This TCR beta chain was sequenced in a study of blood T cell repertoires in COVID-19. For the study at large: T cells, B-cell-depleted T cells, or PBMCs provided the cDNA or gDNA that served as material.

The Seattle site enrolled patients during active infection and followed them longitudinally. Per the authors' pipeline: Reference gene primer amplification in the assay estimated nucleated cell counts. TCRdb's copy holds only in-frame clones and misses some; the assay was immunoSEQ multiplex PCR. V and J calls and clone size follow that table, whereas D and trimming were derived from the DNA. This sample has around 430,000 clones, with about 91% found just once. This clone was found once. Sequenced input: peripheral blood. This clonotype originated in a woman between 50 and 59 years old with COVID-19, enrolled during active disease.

CDR3 amino acids: CASSSDSLSNTQYF. CDR3 DNA: TGTGCCAGCAGTTCAGACTCCCTGTCGAATACGCAGTATTTT. This sequence joins TRBV7-9 and TRBJ2-3; D call uncertain. From germline, CDR1 is SEHNR and CDR2 FQNEAQ (reference sequence). The CDR3 is made up of 14 amino acids. V lost 6 bases, J lost 7 bases, and 17 bases lay in between.